The next 14 T cell receptor beta chains were all read from a single sample in a study of T cell repertoires in cytomegalovirus infection. MiXCR, run by TCRdb on the reads, gives a single entry per CDR3 protein. The data hold about 310,000 distinct CDR3 sequences, with roughly 15% observed a single time. Material: PBMCs. Receptor source: a human donor in good health (CMV status not recorded). Some clones in this sample may be carry-over from other donors' samples.

The chain links TRBV7-9 to TRBJ1-3; 8 bases align to TRBD1. The J segment lost 1 base and the V segment lost 10 bases, leaving 6 bases of the junction unmatched. Germline lookup yields CDR1 SEHNR and CDR2 FQNEAQ (reference sequence). The CDR3 length is 14 residues. The CDR3 nucleotides read TGTGCCACCAGGACAGGGAGTTCTGGAAACACCATATATTTT. It translates to CATRTGSSGNTIYF.

This clonotype was seen repeatedly, ten times or more. The chain uses TRBV24-1 and TRBJ1-2, with D possibly being TRBD1 (5 bases). The CDR3 has 13 residues. Germline values: CDR1 KGHDR, CDR2 SFDVKD. V dropped 1 base and J dropped 5 bases, with 7 bases sitting between them. The CDR3 DNA sequence: TGTGCCACCAGTGATTTCGAGGGGTATGGCTACACCTTC. This translates into CATSDFEGYGYTF.

This clonotype was detected only a few times. The chain carries TRBV10-3 and TRBJ1-1, with 10 bases matching TRBD1. Losses at the gene ends were 7 bases for V and 5 bases for J; bases not matched to a gene: 4. The germline V gene has CDR1 ENHRY and CDR2 SYGVKD. The CDR3 is made up of 13 amino acids. CDR3 region: CAINPGQGTEAFF. The CDR3, as DNA: TGTGCCATCAATCCGGGACAGGGGACTGAAGCTTTCTTT.

This chain links TRBV6-2 or TRBV6-3 with TRBJ2-2; 9 bases map to TRBD2. The CDR3 is 16 residues long. CDR1 and CDR2 (germline): MNHEY, SVGEGT. Germline trimming cut 4 bases from V and 4 bases from J; bases unmatched to any gene: 7. DNA of the CDR3: TGTGCCAGCAGTTTACTTGGCGGGGGGGCCACCGGGGAGCTGTTTTTT. This translates into CASSLLGGGATGELFF.

This clonotype was counted at least ten times. The chain employs TRBV2 and TRBJ1-1; the match to TRBD1 covers 7 bases. CDR3 length equals 15 residues. Germline V gene data show CDR1 as SNHLY and CDR2 as FYNNEI. V gave up 4 bases and J gave up 1 base; unmatched junction bases: 6. The CDR3 loop reads CASSGQGEGNTEAFF. CDR3 nucleotide sequence: TGTGCCAGCAGTGGACAGGGAGAAGGGAACACTGAAGCTTTCTTT.

This clonotype was detected many times. The chain couples TRBV27 to TRBJ1-1; 9 nucleotides align to TRBD1. Germline V gene data show CDR1 as MNHEY and CDR2 as SMNVEV (reference sequence). The CDR3 covers 17 residues. V was clipped by 5 bases and J by 0 bases; unmatched bases: 10. The CDR3 coding sequence is TGTGCCAGCAGTGCCCGGACAGGGGCAATCATGAACACTGAAGCTTTCTTT. This sequence encodes CASSARTGAIMNTEAFF.

This clonotype was observed at least ten times. The chain is built from TRBV11-2 and TRBJ1-1; unclear D gene. CDR1 is SGHAT and CDR2 is FQNNGV in the germline V gene. Between the trimmed V and J ends, which lost 5 bases and 4 bases, there was a span of 11 bases. This CDR3 is 13 amino acids long. This CDR3 reads CASSPLEGTEAFF. The CDR3 DNA follows: TGTGCCAGCAGCCCGTTGGAAGGCACTGAAGCTTTCTTT.

J is TRBJ1-1 and V is TRBV14; maybe TRBD1 (5 bases). From germline, CDR1 is SGHDN and CDR2 FVKESK. This CDR3 comprises 13 residues. The V end was cut by 4 bases, the J end by 5 bases, with 11 bases between. CDR3 loop: CASSPREGTEAFF. CDR3 sequence (DNA): TGTGCCAGCAGCCCCAGGGAGGGGACTGAAGCTTTCTTT.

This clonotype was seen ten or more times. V gene TRBV6-5 combines with J gene TRBJ1-1, with D uncertain. The V gene lost 2 bases and the J gene lost 1 base, with 11 bases spanning the gap. The CDR3 loop spans 15 amino acids. Germline V gene lookup returns CDR1 MNHEY and CDR2 SVGAGI. The CDR3 here is CASSYRWAGNTEAFF. CDR3 DNA sequence: TGTGCCAGCAGTTACAGGTGGGCCGGGAACACTGAAGCTTTCTTT.

The chain carries TRBV12-3 or TRBV12-4 and TRBJ1-2; D is unclear. This CDR3 is built from 13 residues. V dropped 4 bases and J dropped 5 bases, with 11 bases sitting between them. The CDR3 region has the DNA TGTGCCAGCAGTTACCCCAGCCGATATGGCTACACCTTC. Protein product: CASSYPSRYGYTF.

This clonotype appeared a few times. V gene TRBV20-1 combines with J gene TRBJ2-7; D is possibly TRBD1 or TRBD2 (6 bases each). Trimming removed 4 bases from V and 2 bases from J, with 15 bases in between. CDR1 and CDR2 (germline): DFQATT, SNEGSKA (reference sequence). The CDR3 is 14 residues long. CDR3: CSATDPGGPYEQYF. The CDR3 bases are TGCAGTGCTACCGATCCTGGGGGGCCCTACGAGCAGTACTTC.

This clonotype has more than one count but fewer than ten. V is TRBV7-2 and J is TRBJ1-2, with D hard to call. Trimming removed 5 bases at V and 12 bases at J, with 19 bases between. The CDR3 totals 13 residues. Germline assignment: CDR1 SGHTA and CDR2 FQGNSA. The DNA of the CDR3 is TGTGCCAGCAGCCCCCCGGGATTCGCCGGGAACACCTTC. This sequence encodes CASSPPGFAGNTF. Filled out from reference TRBV7-2 and TRBJ1-2, the complete variable domain reads GAGVSQSPSNKVTEKGKDVELRCDPISGHTALYWYRQSLGQGLEFLIYFQGNSAPDKSGLPSDRFSAERTGGSVSTLTIQRTQQEDSAVYLCASSPPGFAGNTFGSGTRLTVV.

This clonotype showed up just a few times. V gene TRBV12-3 or TRBV12-4 combines with J gene TRBJ1-5; D remains ambiguous. The germline V and J ends were trimmed by 0 bases and 4 bases, with 4 bases remaining between them. The CDR3 has 13 residues. CDR3 region: CASSLAYNQPQHF. The CDR3 DNA reads TGTGCCAGCAGTTTAGCATATAATCAGCCCCAGCATTTT.

The chain uses TRBV20-1 and TRBJ1-5; D is perhaps TRBD1 (5 bases). Germline CDR1 and CDR2: DFQATT and SNEGSKA (reference sequence). The CDR3 spans 12 residues. The V end lost 5 bases, the J end lost 7 bases, and 12 bases lay between the germline ends. This CDR3 reads CSAAGGLQPQHF. The CDR3 bases are TGCAGTGCTGCCGGGGGATTACAGCCCCAGCATTTT.